Below, 15 T cell receptor beta chains from the same sample are listed, as sequenced in a study of blood T cells in healthy people across ages. Together with a sample-barcoded 5' primer, a J-beta primer mix was included in a second PCR lasting about 7 to 12 cycles. TCRdb analysed the 5' RACE reads with MiXCR anew, one entry per CDR3 protein. This sample has about a million distinct CDR3 sequences, with approximately 38% found just once. The sequencing input was blood. These TCRs come from a man aged 18 to 29 in good health.

This CDR3 is CASSRTLTGDPYNEQYF. Here the CDR3 DNA reads TGTGCCAGCAGCCGTACCCTTACAGGGGATCCATACAATGAGCAGTACTTC. J is TRBJ2-1 and V is TRBV4-2; 7 nucleotides match TRBD1. TRBJ2-7 matches the DNA end more closely, so the J call is doubtful. The germline gives CDR1 LGHNA, CDR2 YNFKEQ. The CDR3 is 17 residues long.

V and J are TRBV28 and TRBJ2-5; tentative D call: TRBD2 (6 bases). The CDR3 has 14 residues. Trimming cost V 9 bases and J 0 bases, with 14 bases left between them. Germline V gene sequence: CDR1 MDHEN, CDR2 SYDVKM. The DNA of the CDR3 is TGTGCCAGTTTTAGCGGAGCCTACCAAGAGACCCAGTACTTC. Translating gives CASFSGAYQETQYF.

The chain has TRBV25-1 and TRBJ2-1; possibly TRBD2 for D (5 bases). Germline-derived CDR1 and CDR2 are MGHDK and SYGVNS. Trimming pared 7 bases from V and 2 bases from J, leaving 12 bases between. The CDR3 runs 14 residues. The CDR3 bases are TGTGCCAGCACCGGGATGGGAACCTACAATGAGCAGTTCTTC. Protein: CASTGMGTYNEQFF.

This clonotype was counted many times. The genes are TRBV10-3 and TRBJ1-2, with D tentatively TRBD1 (6 bases). V was shortened by 6 bases and J by 6 bases, with 14 bases between the two germline ends. Germline values: CDR1 ENHRY, CDR2 SYGVKD. This CDR3 comprises 13 residues. The CDR3, as DNA: TGTGCCATCAGAGGGGAGACAGGTGATGGCTACACCTTC. Translating gives CAIRGETGDGYTF.

The chain combines TRBV30 with TRBJ1-2, with 7 bases that match TRBD1. Germline V lookup: CDR1 GTSNPN, CDR2 SVGIG (reference sequence). The V segment lost 1 base and the J segment 2 bases; nucleotides outside the gene matches: 1. The length of the CDR3 is 13 residues. The CDR3 DNA follows: TGTGCCTGGAGTGAGGGACAGAACTATGGCTACACCTTC. This translates into CAWSEGQNYGYTF.

CDR3 in DNA: TGTGCCAGCAGACCGGGACAGGGGTTTGGCTACACCTTC. It encodes CASRPGQGFGYTF. The chain has TRBV6-5 and TRBJ1-2, with 10 bases that match TRBD1. J was trimmed by 7 bases and V by 6 bases; bases with no gene match: 5. The CDR3 length is 13 residues. Germline CDR1 and CDR2: MNHEY and SVGAGI.

The CDR3 sequence: CASSGADLYGYTF. CDR3 sequence (DNA): TGTGCCAGCAGTGGGGCAGACCTCTATGGCTACACCTTC. The J gene is TRBJ1-2, the V gene TRBV6-6; D might be TRBD1 (5 bases). This CDR3 has 13 residues. Per the germline V gene, CDR1 is MNHNY and CDR2 is SVGAGI (reference sequence). V was cut by 5 bases and J by 4 bases, with 11 bases left in between.

Concerning this clonotype: A much larger clone differs by one base, so this may be a read error. The V gene is TRBV28, the J gene TRBJ1-2; 8 bases map to TRBD1. The CDR3 has 13 residues. From germline, CDR1 is MDHEN and CDR2 SYDVKM. V lost 5 bases to trimming and J lost 7 bases; unmatched junction nucleotides: 6. Here the CDR3 DNA reads TGTGCCAGCAGTCGGACAGGGTCTAGTGGCTACACCTTC. The encoded protein is CASSRTGSSGYTF.

The chain links TRBV7-8 to TRBJ2-3, with D unresolved. This CDR3 spans 14 amino acids. CDR1 is SGHVS, CDR2 FQNEAQ, per germline. The V and J ends lost 5 bases and 4 bases respectively, with 13 bases between them. This CDR3 reads CASSPLGLADTQYF. The CDR3 region has the DNA TGTGCCAGCAGCCCACTTGGCCTCGCAGATACGCAGTATTTT.

This clonotype was seen a few times. This chain joins TRBV28 and TRBJ2-7; D unclear. V lost 10 bases and J lost 1, with 23 bases in between. The CDR3 contains 16 residues. Germline CDR1 reads MDHEN; CDR2 reads SYDVKM. For the CDR3, the DNA is TGTGCCATTACGGTGACTGACTCTAGGAGATCCTACGAGCAGTACTTC. Its translation is CAITVTDSRRSYEQYF.

CDR3 DNA: TGTGCCAGCAGCTTGTACGGTGGTTCTGGGGCCAACGTCCTGACTTTC. Protein: CASSLYGGSGANVLTF. The chain recombines TRBV7-2 with TRBJ2-6; D is unresolved. The CDR3 has 16 residues. Trimming shortened V by 3 bases and J by 1 base, and 10 bases separated the two germline ends. From germline, CDR1 is SGHTA and CDR2 FQGNSA. Complete variable domain (other parts from reference TRBV7-2 and TRBJ2-6): GAGVSQSPSNKVTEKGKDVELRCDPISGHTALYWYRQSLGQGLEFLIYFQGNSAPDKSGLPSDRFSAERTGGSVSTLTIQRTQQEDSAVYLCASSLYGGSGANVLTFGAGSRLTVL.

A few counts support this clonotype. V and J are TRBV12-3 or TRBV12-4 and TRBJ2-4, with 7 nucleotides matching TRBD1. This CDR3 comprises 14 residues. Losses at the gene ends were 6 bases for V and 4 bases for J; bases not matched to a gene: 6. This CDR3 reads CASSPTGAKNIQYF. In nucleotides, the CDR3 is TGTGCCAGCAGCCCTACAGGGGCGAAAAACATTCAGTACTTC.

This clonotype was seen only a few times. V gene TRBV20-1 combines with J gene TRBJ2-3, with 9 positions matching TRBD2. Trimming removed 4 bases from V and 2 bases from J; junction bases left unmatched: 4. The CDR3 spans 14 residues. Germline lookup yields CDR1 DFQATT and CDR2 SNEGSKA (reference sequence). The CDR3 spells CSANSGGPTDTQYF. CDR3 DNA sequence: TGCAGTGCTAATAGCGGGGGCCCCACAGATACGCAGTATTTT.

The chain recombines TRBV20-1 with TRBJ2-2, with 8 bases aligning to TRBD1. Germline CDR1 is DFQATT and CDR2 is SNEGSKA (reference sequence). The junction had 3 bases not matched to a gene; V was cut back by 5 bases and J by 1 base. This CDR3 region has 14 residues. This chain's CDR3 is CSASGTGNTGELFF. The CDR3 coding sequence is TGCAGTGCTTCCGGGACAGGGAACACCGGGGAGCTGTTTTTT.

The rearrangement joins TRBV7-2 to TRBJ1-4, with 8 bases lining up with TRBD1. Per germline, CDR1 SGHTA and CDR2 FQGNSA. Unmatched junction bases numbered 2, after V lost 0 bases and J lost 8 bases. The CDR3 contains 14 residues. The CDR3 DNA is TGTGCCAGCAGCTTAGCGACAGGGGCAGAAAAACTGTTTTTT. This translates into CASSLATGAEKLFF.